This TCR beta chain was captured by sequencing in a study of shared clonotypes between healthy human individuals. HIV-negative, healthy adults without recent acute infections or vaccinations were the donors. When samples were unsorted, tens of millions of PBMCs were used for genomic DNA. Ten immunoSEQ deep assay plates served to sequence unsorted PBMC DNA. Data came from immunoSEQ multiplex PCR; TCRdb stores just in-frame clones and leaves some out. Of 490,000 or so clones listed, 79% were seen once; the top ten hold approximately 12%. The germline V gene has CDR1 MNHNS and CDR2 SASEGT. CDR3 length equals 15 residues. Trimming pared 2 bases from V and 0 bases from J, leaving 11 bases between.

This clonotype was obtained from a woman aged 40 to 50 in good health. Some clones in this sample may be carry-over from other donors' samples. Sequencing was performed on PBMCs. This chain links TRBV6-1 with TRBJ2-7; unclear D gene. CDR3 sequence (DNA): TGTGCCAGCAGTGAATTAAACAGAAGCTCCTACGAGCAGTACTTC. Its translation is CASSELNRSSYEQYF.